This T cell receptor (beta chain) originates from a study of blood T cells in healthy people across ages. This clonotype was seen only a few times. The antigen remains unidentified. Using a J-beta primer mix together with a sample-barcoded 5' primer, a second PCR was run for roughly 7 to 11 cycles. TCRdb processed the 5' RACE reads anew with MiXCR; each CDR3 protein has one entry. Of approximately 800,000 distinct CDR3 sequences in the sample, nearly 60% were seen once. The authors drew around 9.4 milliliters of peripheral blood from each donor. V was trimmed by 7 bases and J by 7 bases, leaving 14 bases between them. The CDR3 is 13 amino acids. From germline, CDR1 is MDHEN and CDR2 SYDVKM. Broader study findings: Donors of long life had a larger count of naive CD4+ cells and greater diversity than aged donors. PBMC samples, being unsorted, prevented any conclusive comparison of naive and antigen-experienced cells. Measured against age, TCR beta diversity per million T cells decreased in a roughly linear manner.

This sequence originates from a man aged 25 to 40 in good health. This chain connects TRBV28 to TRBJ2-1; D unclear. Input material: blood. For the CDR3, the DNA is TGTGCCAGCAATATCAACCCCCTAAATGAGCAGTTCTTC. Protein sequence: CASNINPLNEQFF.